The sequence of this T cell receptor beta chain was determined in a study of shared clonotypes between healthy human individuals. Whole-study findings and limits: Owing to a small donor count, the genetic and exposure-history diversity represented was limited. Across a handful of donors, naive CD4 shared 5% to 6%, naive CD8 more than 3%, memory CD4 roughly 2.5%, memory CD8 about 0.4%.

Notes on this clone: Antigen unknown. Other nucleotide sequences from this sample produce the same CDR3.

Sequencing used immunoSEQ multiplex PCR; TCRdb keeps in-frame clones, though not all of them. The sample holds hundreds of thousands of clones; 95% are singletons and the top ten take 0.11%. The naive CD8 population came from CD45RO-negative cells selected for CCR7, without terminally differentiated effector memory CD45RA+ cells. All donors were healthy HIV-negative adults lacking recent acute infections or vaccinations. This TCR came from a woman aged 25 to 45 in good health. Sequencing was done on a sample of naive CD8+ T cells sorted from blood.

CDR3 DNA sequence: TGTGCCAGCAGTTACACGGACGGTACTGAAGCTTTCTTT. This sequence encodes CASSYTDGTEAFF. The rearrangement uses TRBV6-5 and TRBJ1-1; D is unresolved. The length of the CDR3 is 13 residues. Germline V CDR1 and CDR2: MNHEY, SVGAGI. The V end lost 2 bases, the J end lost 5 bases, and 9 bases lay between the germline ends.